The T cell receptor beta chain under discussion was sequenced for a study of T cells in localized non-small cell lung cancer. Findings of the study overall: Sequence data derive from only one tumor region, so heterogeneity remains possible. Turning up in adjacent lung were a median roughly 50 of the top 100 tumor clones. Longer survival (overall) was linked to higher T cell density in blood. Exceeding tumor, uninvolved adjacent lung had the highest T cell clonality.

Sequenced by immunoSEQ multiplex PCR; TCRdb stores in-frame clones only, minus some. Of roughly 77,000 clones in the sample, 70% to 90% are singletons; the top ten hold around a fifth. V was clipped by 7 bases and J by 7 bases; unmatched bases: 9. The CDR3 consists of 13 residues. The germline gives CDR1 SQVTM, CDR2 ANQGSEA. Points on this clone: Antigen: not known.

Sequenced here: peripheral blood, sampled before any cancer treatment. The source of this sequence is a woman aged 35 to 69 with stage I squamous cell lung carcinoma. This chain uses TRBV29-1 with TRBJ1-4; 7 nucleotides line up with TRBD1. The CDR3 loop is CSAGGSGGEKLFF. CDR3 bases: TGCAGCGCCGGGGGTTCAGGGGGTGAAAAACTGTTTTTT. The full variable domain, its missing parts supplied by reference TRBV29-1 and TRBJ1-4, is SAVISQKPSRDICQRGTSLTIQCQVDSQVTMMFWYRQQPGQSLTLIATANQGSEATYESGFVIDKFPISRPNLTFSTLTVSNMSPEDSSIYLCSAGGSGGEKLFFGSGTQLSVL.